This T cell receptor beta chain was identified during a study of cytotoxic CD8 clonotypes in ibrutinib-treated CLL. At the level of the study: Patient counts were ten to eleven relapsed/refractory, more than 14 treatment-naive and about 17 IGHV unmutated.

Points from the study as a whole: Against age-matched healthy donors, baseline clonality ran higher and tracked circulating CD8+ T-cell counts. Treatment left the uncommon public clonotypes either contracted or stable in frequency. Clonality rose at ibrutinib response, held steady in sustained remission, and fell toward baseline at progression.

CDR1 MRHNA and CDR2 SNTAGT come from the germline V gene. The V and J ends lost 4 bases and 2 bases respectively, with 8 bases between them. CDR3 size: 13 residues. Some clones are missing from TCRdb's copy, which holds only in-frame ones; the method was immunoSEQ multiplex PCR. This sample has roughly 180,000 clones, with under 85% found just once. As to this clone: Its matching antigen is unknown.

The source was PBMCs, collected after 24 months of ibrutinib treatment. The chain combines TRBV6-4 with TRBJ1-1; D uncertain. The sequence was collected from a human donor with chronic lymphocytic leukemia. DNA for the CDR3: TGTGCCAGCAGTGGGAAGGGAAACACTGAAGCTTTCTTT. Translation gives CASSGKGNTEAFF.